This TCR beta chain was recorded in a study of patients and donors after allogeneic stem cell transplantation. In TCRdb, the RT-PCR reads were re-called with MiXCR into one record per CDR3 protein. The table shows about 960,000 distinct CDR3 sequences, with approximately 18% occurring only once. Trimming took 0 bases from V and 3 from J; bases not matched to a gene: 6. Germline loops: CDR1 DFQATT, CDR2 SNEGSKA (reference sequence). CDR3 size: 16 residues. This chain connects TRBV20-1 to TRBJ2-3; 10 bases map to TRBD2. Sequenced: blood, either unsorted or a sorted T cell fraction (not recorded which). This TCR was recovered from a human donor who was either an allogeneic HSCT recipient or a stem cell or donor lymphocyte infusion donor (not recorded which). It is not recorded whose cells these are; they may come from a transplant donor. The CDR3 bases are TGCAGTGCTAGAGATCGAGCGGGAGGGTTTACAGATACGCAGTATTTT. Protein sequence: CSARDRAGGFTDTQYF.